These T cell receptor beta chains were read from a single sample in a study of Ad26.COV2.S vaccination and SARS-CoV-2 variants. Clones were read by immunoSEQ multiplex PCR, and TCRdb kept only the in-frame ones, dropping some. The sample yields 300,000 to 500,000 clones, 80% to 90% seen once. This specimen consisted of peripheral blood, obtained in a trial of Ad26.COV2.S vaccine versus placebo. The receptor source for this set is a person between 18 and 60 years old who received the Ad26.COV2.S COVID-19 vaccine or a placebo. The CDR3 runs from the conserved cysteine through the conserved F or W. The D gene is left open where the match is weak. The listing skips clone size in some rows; elsewhere it reads once, few, many or a size class.

abundance: .; j_gene: TRBJ2-7; d_gene: .; v_gene: TRBV5-1; CDR3aa: CASSLATGQGPAYEQYF; CDR3nt: TGCGCCAGCAGCTTGGCCACCGGGCAGGGGCCAGCCTACGAGCAGTACTTC
abundance: .; j_gene: TRBJ2-1; d_gene: .; v_gene: TRBV11-2; CDR3aa: CASSPSVDEQFF; CDR3nt: TGTGCCAGCAGCCCTAGCGTCGATGAGCAGTTCTTC
abundance: .; j_gene: TRBJ1-2; d_gene: TRBD1; v_gene: TRBV5-4; CDR3aa: CASSSKTGGEDGYTF; CDR3nt: TGTGCCAGCAGCTCGAAGACAGGGGGCGAAGATGGCTACACCTTC
abundance: .; j_gene: TRBJ2-7; d_gene: .; v_gene: TRBV5-1; CDR3aa: CASSLVGDKFYEQYF; CDR3nt: TGCGCCAGCAGCTTGGTAGGGGACAAATTCTACGAGCAGTACTTC
abundance: .; j_gene: TRBJ1-2; d_gene: .; v_gene: TRBV20-1; CDR3aa: CMMFSYGYTF; CDR3nt: TGCATGATGTTTTCCTATGGCTACACCTTC
abundance: .; j_gene: TRBJ2-7; d_gene: .; v_gene: TRBV7-9; CDR3aa: CASSSSTILEQYF; CDR3nt: TGTGCCAGCAGCTCATCGACCATCTTAGAGCAGTACTTC
abundance: .; j_gene: TRBJ1-2; d_gene: .; v_gene: TRBV5-4; CDR3aa: CASSLNSNYGYTF; CDR3nt: TGTGCCAGCAGCTTGAACTCTAACTATGGCTACACCTTC
abundance: few; j_gene: TRBJ1-5; d_gene: TRBD1; v_gene: TRBV3-1/TRBV3-2; CDR3aa: CASSQGTLQGARQPQHF; CDR3nt: TGTGCCAGCAGCCAAGGAACCTTACAGGGGGCACGACAGCCCCAGCATTTT
abundance: .; j_gene: TRBJ1-2; d_gene: TRBD1; v_gene: TRBV2; CDR3aa: CASSFGRDSYGYTF; CDR3nt: TGTGCCAGCAGTTTCGGCCGGGACAGCTATGGCTACACCTTC
abundance: once; j_gene: TRBJ2-7; d_gene: TRBD1; v_gene: TRBV6-2/TRBV6-3; CDR3aa: CASSYSRDSLTSYEQYF; CDR3nt: TGTGCCAGCAGTTACAGTCGGGACAGCCTTACATCCTACGAGCAGTACTTC
abundance: .; j_gene: TRBJ1-3; d_gene: .; v_gene: TRBV5-1; CDR3aa: CASSLTGSLNSGNTIYF; CDR3nt: TGCGCCAGCAGCTTGACAGGGTCCCTAAACTCCGGAAACACCATATATTTT
abundance: .; j_gene: TRBJ2-7; d_gene: .; v_gene: TRBV18; CDR3aa: CASSSEGNEQYF; CDR3nt: TGTGCCAGCTCCTCCGAAGGGAACGAGCAGTACTTC
abundance: few; j_gene: TRBJ2-7; d_gene: .; v_gene: TRBV6-5; CDR3aa: CASSRAGWGYEQYF; CDR3nt: TGTGCCAGCAGTCGAGCAGGCTGGGGCTACGAGCAGTACTTC
abundance: .; j_gene: TRBJ2-7; d_gene: .; v_gene: TRBV27; CDR3aa: CASSLWAGGHEQYF; CDR3nt: TGTGCCAGCAGTTTATGGGCAGGGGGGCACGAGCAGTACTTC
abundance: .; j_gene: TRBJ2-1; d_gene: .; v_gene: TRBV14; CDR3aa: CASSLSGTRGQFF; CDR3nt: TGTGCCAGCAGCCTCTCGGGCACCCGGGGGCAGTTCTTC
abundance: .; j_gene: TRBJ2-3; d_gene: .; v_gene: TRBV7-9; CDR3aa: CASSLVGLNTQYF; CDR3nt: TGTGCCAGCAGCTTAGTCGGTCTTAATACGCAGTATTTT
abundance: .; j_gene: TRBJ1-1; d_gene: .; v_gene: TRBV19; CDR3aa: CASSLSRDTLPEAFF; CDR3nt: TGTGCCAGTAGTTTAAGCCGGGACACCCTTCCTGAAGCTTTCTTT
abundance: .; j_gene: TRBJ2-5; d_gene: .; v_gene: TRBV7-9; CDR3aa: CASSLLPRFDRDSETQYF; CDR3nt: TGTGCCAGCAGCTTGTTGCCTCGTTTCGACCGGGACTCAGAGACCCAGTACTTC
abundance: .; j_gene: TRBJ2-5; d_gene: .; v_gene: TRBV3-1/TRBV3-2; CDR3aa: CASSQVETQYF; CDR3nt: TGTGCCAGCAGCCAGGTAGAGACCCAGTACTTC
abundance: .; j_gene: TRBJ2-1; d_gene: TRBD1; v_gene: TRBV29-1; CDR3aa: CSVGTGYNDEQFF; CDR3nt: TGCAGCGTTGGGACAGGGTATAACGATGAGCAGTTCTTC
abundance: .; j_gene: TRBJ1-4; d_gene: .; v_gene: TRBV11-2; CDR3aa: CASSLDLRGSRNEKLFF; CDR3nt: TGTGCCAGCAGCTTAGATCTTCGGGGTAGTAGGAATGAAAAACTGTTTTTT
abundance: .; j_gene: TRBJ1-1; d_gene: .; v_gene: TRBV27; CDR3aa: CASSSRSWGAGTEAFF; CDR3nt: TGTGCCAGCAGTTCTCGGTCGTGGGGGGCAGGTACTGAAGCTTTCTTT
abundance: .; j_gene: TRBJ1-2; d_gene: .; v_gene: TRBV19; CDR3aa: CATYPRGDEGGYTF; CDR3nt: TGTGCCACCTACCCGCGGGGAGATGAGGGTGGCTACACCTTC
abundance: few; j_gene: TRBJ2-6; d_gene: TRBD1; v_gene: TRBV5-1; CDR3aa: CASSLQGAPGANVLTF; CDR3nt: TGCGCCAGCAGCTTACAGGGGGCTCCTGGGGCCAACGTCCTGACTTTC
abundance: .; j_gene: TRBJ1-5; d_gene: .; v_gene: TRBV6-1; CDR3aa: CASSEGGGHSLNQPQHF; CDR3nt: TGTGCCAGCAGTGAAGGGGGAGGGCATAGTCTAAATCAGCCCCAGCATTTT
abundance: .; j_gene: TRBJ2-5; d_gene: .; v_gene: TRBV5-1; CDR3aa: CASSLVGTDLRETQYF; CDR3nt: TGCGCCAGCAGCTTGGTCGGGACGGACCTTAGAGAGACCCAGTACTTC
abundance: .; j_gene: TRBJ1-6; d_gene: .; v_gene: TRBV5-1; CDR3aa: CASSLEAGPSPLHF; CDR3nt: TGCGCCAGCAGCTTGGAGGCAGGGCCTTCACCCCTCCACTTT
abundance: few; j_gene: TRBJ1-6; d_gene: .; v_gene: TRBV12-1; CDR3aa: CASSSPLHF; CDR3nt: TGTGCCAGCAGCTCACCCCTCCACTTT
abundance: .; j_gene: TRBJ1-1; d_gene: TRBD1; v_gene: TRBV2; CDR3aa: CASSRGQINTEAFF; CDR3nt: TGTGCCAGCAGCCGGGGACAGATAAACACTGAAGCTTTCTTT
abundance: few; j_gene: TRBJ1-6; d_gene: .; v_gene: TRBV5-5; CDR3aa: CASRDLRMKMWSPLHF; CDR3nt: TGTGCCAGCAGAGATCTCAGGATGAAAATGTGGTCACCCCTCCACTTT
abundance: .; j_gene: TRBJ1-1; d_gene: .; v_gene: TRBV6-2/TRBV6-3; CDR3aa: CASSSWVENTEAFF; CDR3nt: TGTGCCAGCAGTTCCTGGGTGGAGAACACTGAAGCTTTCTTT
abundance: .; j_gene: TRBJ2-2; d_gene: TRBD1; v_gene: TRBV6-6; CDR3aa: CASNTGGQPNTGELFF; CDR3nt: TGTGCCAGCAACACAGGGGGGCAGCCGAACACCGGGGAGCTGTTTTTT
abundance: .; j_gene: TRBJ1-6; d_gene: .; v_gene: TRBV6-1; CDR3aa: CASSEWGLENSPLHF; CDR3nt: TGTGCCAGCAGTGAATGGGGGCTGGAAAATTCACCCCTCCACTTT
abundance: .; j_gene: TRBJ2-5; d_gene: TRBD2; v_gene: TRBV5-6; CDR3aa: CASRYTSGGQETQYF; CDR3nt: TGTGCCAGCAGATATACTAGCGGGGGGCAAGAGACCCAGTACTTC
abundance: .; j_gene: TRBJ1-3; d_gene: .; v_gene: TRBV3-1/TRBV3-2; CDR3aa: CASSHISSGNTIYF; CDR3nt: TGTGCCAGCAGCCACATAAGCTCTGGAAACACCATATATTTT
abundance: .; j_gene: TRBJ2-3; d_gene: .; v_gene: TRBV11-2; CDR3aa: CASSPQGIVTDTQYF; CDR3nt: TGTGCCAGCAGCCCCCAGGGTATCGTCACAGATACGCAGTATTTT
abundance: .; j_gene: TRBJ2-2; d_gene: TRBD1; v_gene: TRBV29-1; CDR3aa: CSVIGGSNTGELFF; CDR3nt: TGCAGCGTAATAGGGGGCTCGAACACCGGGGAGCTGTTTTTT
abundance: .; j_gene: TRBJ1-5; d_gene: .; v_gene: TRBV6-5; CDR3aa: CASNVQPQHF; CDR3nt: TGTGCCAGCAATGTTCAGCCCCAGCATTTT
abundance: .; j_gene: TRBJ1-2; d_gene: .; v_gene: TRBV27; CDR3aa: CASSPQGNYGYTF; CDR3nt: TGTGCCAGCAGTCCACAGGGTAACTATGGCTACACCTTC
abundance: .; j_gene: TRBJ1-5; d_gene: .; v_gene: TRBV21-1; CDR3aa: CASSHSTGGGQPQHF; CDR3nt: TGTGCCAGCAGCCATTCGACAGGGGGAGGTCAGCCCCAGCATTTT
abundance: .; j_gene: TRBJ2-1; d_gene: TRBD1; v_gene: TRBV5-1; CDR3aa: CASSLEGAFYNEQFF; CDR3nt: TGCGCCAGCAGCTTGGAGGGGGCCTTCTACAATGAGCAGTTCTTC
abundance: .; j_gene: TRBJ2-5; d_gene: .; v_gene: TRBV27; CDR3aa: CASMVAGGETQYF; CDR3nt: TGTGCCAGCATGGTCGCAGGGGGGGAGACCCAGTACTTC